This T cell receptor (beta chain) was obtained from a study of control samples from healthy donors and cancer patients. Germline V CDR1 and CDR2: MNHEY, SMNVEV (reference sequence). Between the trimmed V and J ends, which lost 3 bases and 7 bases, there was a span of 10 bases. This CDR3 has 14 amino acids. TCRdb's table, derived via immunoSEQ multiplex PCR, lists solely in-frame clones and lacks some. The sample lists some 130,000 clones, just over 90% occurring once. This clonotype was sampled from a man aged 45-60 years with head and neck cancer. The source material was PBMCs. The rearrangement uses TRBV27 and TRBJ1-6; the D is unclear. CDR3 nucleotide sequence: TGTGCCAGCAGTTTGCTGACTGGGAATTCACCCCTCCACTTT. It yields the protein CASSLLTGNSPLHF.